The source of this T cell receptor (beta chain) is a study of shared clonotypes between healthy human individuals. Sorted-subset replicate PCRs used roughly 210 ng of genomic DNA. This amount corresponded to approximately 30,000 T cell genomes. Data came from immunoSEQ multiplex PCR; TCRdb stores just in-frame clones and leaves some out. The data show some 1,600,000 clones, with nearly 99% seen just once and about 0.45% held by the top ten. In the case of this clone: Other DNA sequences in the sample encode the same CDR3.

The specimen sequenced was naive CD4+ T cells sorted from blood. Described subset: CD45RA+ positively selected. The source is a man in his thirties or forties in good health.

CDR3 bases: TGTGCCAGCTCACCACCCCCGAACACTGAAGCTTTCTTT. It yields the protein CASSPPPNTEAFF. The chain combines TRBV18 with TRBJ1-1; D remains unclear. V lost 0 bases and J lost 1, with 3 bases in between. This CDR3 has 13 amino acids. From germline, CDR1 is KGHSH and CDR2 LQKENI.